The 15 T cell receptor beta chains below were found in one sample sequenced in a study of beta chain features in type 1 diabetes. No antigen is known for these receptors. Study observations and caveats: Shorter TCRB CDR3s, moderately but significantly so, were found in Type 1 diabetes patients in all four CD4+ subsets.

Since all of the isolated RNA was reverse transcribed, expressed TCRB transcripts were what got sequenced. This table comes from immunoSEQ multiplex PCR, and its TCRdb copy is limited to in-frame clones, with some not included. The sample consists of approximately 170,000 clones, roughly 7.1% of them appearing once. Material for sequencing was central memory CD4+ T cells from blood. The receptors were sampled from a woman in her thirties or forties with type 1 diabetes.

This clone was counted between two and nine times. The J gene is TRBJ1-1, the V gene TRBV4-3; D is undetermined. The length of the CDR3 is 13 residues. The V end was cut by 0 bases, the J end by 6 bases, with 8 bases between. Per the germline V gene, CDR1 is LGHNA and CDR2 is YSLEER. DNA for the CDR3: TGCGCCAGCAGCCAAGATGGGCAGCCTGAAGCTTTCTTT. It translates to CASSQDGQPEAFF.

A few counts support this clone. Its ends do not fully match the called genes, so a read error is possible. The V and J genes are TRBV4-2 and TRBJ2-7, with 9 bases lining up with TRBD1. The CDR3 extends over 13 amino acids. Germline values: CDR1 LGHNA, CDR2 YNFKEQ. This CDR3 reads CASSPLGQGALDF. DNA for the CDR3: TGTGCCAGCAGCCCCCTGGGACAGGGAGCTTTGGACTTC.

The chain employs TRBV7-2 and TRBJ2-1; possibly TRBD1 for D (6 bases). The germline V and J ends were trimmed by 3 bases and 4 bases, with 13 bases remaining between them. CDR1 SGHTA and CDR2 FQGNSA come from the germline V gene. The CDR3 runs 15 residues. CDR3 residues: CASSFRQEAYNEQFF. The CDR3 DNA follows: TGTGCCAGCAGCTTCAGACAGGAGGCATACAATGAGCAGTTCTTC. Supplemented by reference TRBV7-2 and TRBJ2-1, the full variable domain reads GAGVSQSPSNKVTEKGKDVELRCDPISGHTALYWYRQSLGQGLEFLIYFQGNSAPDKSGLPSDRFSAERTGGSVSTLTIQRTQQEDSAVYLCASSFRQEAYNEQFFGPGTRLTVL.

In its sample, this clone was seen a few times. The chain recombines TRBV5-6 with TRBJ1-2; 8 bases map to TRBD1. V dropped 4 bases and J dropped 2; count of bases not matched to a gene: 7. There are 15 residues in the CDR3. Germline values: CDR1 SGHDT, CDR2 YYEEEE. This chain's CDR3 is CASSLTTGANYGYTF. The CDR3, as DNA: TGTGCCAGCAGCCTAACGACAGGGGCCAACTATGGCTACACCTTC. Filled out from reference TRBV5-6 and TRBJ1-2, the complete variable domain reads DAGVTQSPTHLIKTRGQQVTLRCSPKSGHDTVSWYQQALGQGPQFIFQYYEEEERQRGNFPDRFSGHQFPNYSSELNVNALLLGDSALYLCASSLTTGANYGYTFGSGTRLTVV.

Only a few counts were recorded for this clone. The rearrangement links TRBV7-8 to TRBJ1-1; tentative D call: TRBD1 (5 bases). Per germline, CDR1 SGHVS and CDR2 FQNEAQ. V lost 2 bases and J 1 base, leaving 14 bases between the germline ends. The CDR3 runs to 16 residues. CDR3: CASSLKGAQGNTEAFF. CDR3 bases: TGTGCCAGCAGCTTAAAAGGGGCGCAAGGGAACACTGAAGCTTTCTTT.

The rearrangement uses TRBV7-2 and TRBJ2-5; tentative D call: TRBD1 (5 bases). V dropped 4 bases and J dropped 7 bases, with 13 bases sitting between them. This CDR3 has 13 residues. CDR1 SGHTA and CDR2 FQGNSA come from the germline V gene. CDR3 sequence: CASSWTQEGTQYF. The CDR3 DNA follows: TGTGCCAGCAGCTGGACACAAGAAGGGACCCAGTACTTC.

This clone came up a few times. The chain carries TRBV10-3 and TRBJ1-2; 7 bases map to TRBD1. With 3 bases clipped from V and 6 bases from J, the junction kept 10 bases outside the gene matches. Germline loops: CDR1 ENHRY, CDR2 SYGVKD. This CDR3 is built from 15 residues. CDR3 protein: CAISDRQGDEDGYTF. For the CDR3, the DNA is TGTGCCATCAGTGACCGACAGGGCGATGAGGATGGCTACACCTTC.

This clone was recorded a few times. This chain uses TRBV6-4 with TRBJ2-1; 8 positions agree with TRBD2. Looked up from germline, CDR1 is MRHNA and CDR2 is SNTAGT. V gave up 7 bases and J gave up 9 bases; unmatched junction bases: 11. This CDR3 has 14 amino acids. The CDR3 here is CASMGEAGVGEQFF. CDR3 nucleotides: TGTGCCAGCATGGGGGAAGCGGGAGTCGGTGAGCAGTTCTTC.

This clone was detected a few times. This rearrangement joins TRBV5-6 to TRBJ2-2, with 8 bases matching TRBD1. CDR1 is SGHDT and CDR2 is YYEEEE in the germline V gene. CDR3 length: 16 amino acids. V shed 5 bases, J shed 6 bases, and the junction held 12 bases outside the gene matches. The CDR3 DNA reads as TGTGCCAGCAGTTCCCGGGACAGGAACAGGGCCGGGGAGCTGTTTTTT. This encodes CASSSRDRNRAGELFF.

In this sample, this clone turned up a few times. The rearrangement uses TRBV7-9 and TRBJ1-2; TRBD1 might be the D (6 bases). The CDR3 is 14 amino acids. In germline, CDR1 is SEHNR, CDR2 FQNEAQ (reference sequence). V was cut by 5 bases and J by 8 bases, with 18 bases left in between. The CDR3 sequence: CASSPLTGNNGYTF. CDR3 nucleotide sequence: TGTGCCAGCAGCCCCCTAACAGGGAACAACGGCTACACCTTC.

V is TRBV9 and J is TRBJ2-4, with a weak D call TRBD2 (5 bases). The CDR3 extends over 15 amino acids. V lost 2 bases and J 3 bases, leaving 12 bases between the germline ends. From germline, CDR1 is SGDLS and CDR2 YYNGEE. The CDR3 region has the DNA TGTGCCAGCAGCGTTGGAGGTTTGGGCAAAAACATTCAGTACTTC. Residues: CASSVGGLGKNIQYF.

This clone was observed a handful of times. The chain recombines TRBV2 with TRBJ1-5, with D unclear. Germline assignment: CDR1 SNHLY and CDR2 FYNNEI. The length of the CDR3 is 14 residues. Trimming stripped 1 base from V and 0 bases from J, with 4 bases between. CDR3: CASSEGNSNQPQHF. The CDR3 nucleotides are TGTGCCAGCAGTGAAGGTAATAGCAATCAGCCCCAGCATTTT.

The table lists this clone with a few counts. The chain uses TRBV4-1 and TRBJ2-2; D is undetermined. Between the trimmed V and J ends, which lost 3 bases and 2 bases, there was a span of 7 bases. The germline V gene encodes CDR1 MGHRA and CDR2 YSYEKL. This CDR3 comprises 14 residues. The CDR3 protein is CASSQASNTGELFF. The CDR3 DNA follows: TGCGCCAGCAGCCAGGCCTCAAACACCGGGGAGCTGTTTTTT.

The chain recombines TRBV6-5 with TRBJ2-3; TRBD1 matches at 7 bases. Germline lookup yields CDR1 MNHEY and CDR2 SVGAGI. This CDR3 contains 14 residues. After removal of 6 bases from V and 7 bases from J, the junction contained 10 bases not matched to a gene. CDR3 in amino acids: CASRSGTAPYTQYF. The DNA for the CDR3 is TGTGCCAGCAGGTCCGGGACAGCCCCATATACGCAGTATTTT.

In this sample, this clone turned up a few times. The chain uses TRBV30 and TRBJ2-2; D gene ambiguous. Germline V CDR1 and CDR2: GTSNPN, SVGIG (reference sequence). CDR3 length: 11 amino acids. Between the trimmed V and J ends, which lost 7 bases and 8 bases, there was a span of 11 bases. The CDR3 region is CASPSAGELFF. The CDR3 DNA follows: TGTGCCTCCCCTAGTGCAGGGGAGCTGTTTTTT.